This T cell receptor beta chain was captured in a study of T cell changes during pregnancy in multiple sclerosis. Sequencing used immunoSEQ multiplex PCR; TCRdb keeps in-frame clones, though not all of them. The sample includes more than 60,000 clones, around 90% of them seen just once. This clone has only one observation. Germline values: CDR1 MNHNY, CDR2 SVGAGI (reference sequence). Trimming at V came to 6 bases and at J to 5 bases, leaving 10 bases not matched to a gene. This CDR3 region has 15 residues. The sequence came from a female donor in good health, enrolled as a control in a pregnancy study. The chain recombines TRBV6-6 with TRBJ2-7; 10 nucleotides line up with TRBD1. Sequencing used CD4+ T cells from peripheral blood mononuclear cells, obtained in the third trimester of pregnancy. CDR3 DNA: TGTGCCAGCAGACATAGACAGGGGGCGCCGGACGAGCAGTACTTC. This codes for CASRHRQGAPDEQYF.